These T cell receptor beta chains were read from a single sample in a study of beta chain features in type 1 diabetes. Repertoires were generated with immunoSEQ multiplex PCR, while TCRdb's copy carries only in-frame clones and drops some. The data hold some 63,000 clones, with 45% to 50% observed a single time. The sample taken for sequencing was central memory CD4+ T cells from blood. The receptors were sampled from a young man with type 1 diabetes. Both conserved end residues are part of each CDR3. The order of the fields is J gene, clone size, V gene, D gene, CDR3 DNA, CDR3 protein. D genes are given only for firm matches. Size tells how often a clone was seen (once, few, many) or the class of an expanded clone, and some rows leave it out.

>TRBJ2-1|NA|TRBV5-1|TRBD1
TGCGCCAGCAGCCCGGGGGTATACCGGGACAGGGGACCTCACGGGTCCTACAATGAGCAGTTCTTC
CASSPGVYRDRGPHGSYNEQFF
>TRBJ1-2|NA|TRBV19|TRBD1
TGTGCCAGTAGGGGACAGGCCGACTTTGGGGGCTACACCTTC
CASRGQADFGGYTF
>TRBJ2-7|NA|TRBV5-6|TRBD1
TGTGCCAGCAAGGTGCAGGGGGTCAACGAGCAGTACTTC
CASKVQGVNEQYF
>TRBJ2-5|NA|TRBV11-2|TRBD1
TGTGCCAGCAGCTTGGATGACAGGGCGGGAGAGACCCAGTACTTC
CASSLDDRAGETQYF
>TRBJ1-2|few|TRBV5-1|TRBD1
TGCGCCAGCAGCCTAGACAGGGAGTATGGCTACACCTTC
CASSLDREYGYTF
>TRBJ2-3|NA|TRBV20-1|NA
TGCAGTGCTAGGAGGCCAGATACGCAGTATTTT
CSARRPDTQYF
>TRBJ2-3|NA|TRBV6-1|TRBD1
TGTGCCAGCCGTAGGGACAGGGGTATGGATACGCAGTATTTT
CASRRDRGMDTQYF
>TRBJ2-6|NA|TRBV2|TRBD1
TGTGCCAGCAGGGGAGCCGACAGGGTTACGGCCAACGTCCTGACTTTC
CASRGADRVTANVLTF
>TRBJ2-2|NA|TRBV19|TRBD2
TGTGCCAGTAGTATTCCCTCGACTAGCGGGAGGGCCGCGGCCGGGGAGCTGTTTTTT
CASSIPSTSGRAAAGELFF
>TRBJ2-3|NA|TRBV27|NA
TGTGCCAGCAGTTTAGGCGGGGATACGCAGTATTTT
CASSLGGDTQYF
>TRBJ2-1|NA|TRBV11-2|TRBD2
TGTGCCAGCAGCACCCGAGCGGGGGGGCTGGGGAATGAGCAGTTCTTC
CASSTRAGGLGNEQFF
>TRBJ2-7|NA|TRBV5-6|NA
TGTGCCAGCAGCTGGGGGCGGCCCCCGCGGGCCGAGCAGTACTTC
CASSWGRPPRAEQYF
>TRBJ2-1|NA|TRBV5-1|TRBD2
TGCGCCAGCAGCCTGACTAGCGGGGGAAACGGGGAGCAGTTCTTC
CASSLTSGGNGEQFF
>TRBJ2-5|few|TRBV18|NA
TGTGCCAGCTCACCGACTAGCCAAGAGACCCAGTACTTC
CASSPTSQETQYF
>TRBJ2-3|NA|TRBV30|NA
TGTGCCTGGCGAGGTGCGAGCACAGATACGCAGTATTTT
CAWRGASTDTQYF
>TRBJ2-2|NA|TRBV9|NA
TGTGCCAGCAGCGCGACAGGCGCCACCGGGGAGCTGTTTTTT
CASSATGATGELFF
>TRBJ1-4|NA|TRBV28|TRBD1
TGTGCCAGCAGCCCGTTCAGGGGGTCGACTAATGAAAAACTGTTTTTT
CASSPFRGSTNEKLFF
>TRBJ1-5|NA|TRBV12-5|TRBD1
TGTGCTAGTGGGGGACAGGGGAACAATCAGCCCCAGCATTTT
CASGGQGNNQPQHF
>TRBJ1-5|NA|TRBV2|TRBD1
TGTGCCAGCAGCGCCGGGACAGATGATCAGCCCCAGCATTTT
CASSAGTDDQPQHF
>TRBJ2-1|NA|TRBV7-2|NA
TGTGCCAGCAGCCCACCGAATAGGGGTGAGCAGTTCTTC
CASSPPNRGEQFF
>TRBJ1-2|NA|TRBV18|NA
TGTGCCAGCTCTCCACCCGGGACAACTTTTTATGGCTACACCTTC
CASSPPGTTFYGYTF
>TRBJ1-5|NA|TRBV30|NA
TGTGCCTGGAGCCCACAGGGAGACCAGCCCCAGGATTTT
CAWSPQGDQPQDF
>TRBJ1-1|few|TRBV28|NA
TGTGCCACCCAGGAATTGAACACTGAAGCTTTCTTT
CATQELNTEAFF
>TRBJ1-5|NA|TRBV7-8|NA
TGTGCCAGCAGCGCCCTCGGTTGGAGTGGCGGACAGCCCCAGCATTTT
CASSALGWSGGQPQHF
>TRBJ1-2|NA|TRBV25-1|NA
TGTGCCAGGCCCGCTCAGGGCCACTATGGCTACACCTTC
CARPAQGHYGYTF
>TRBJ2-7|NA|TRBV6-6|TRBD1
TGTGCCAGCAGGGACAGGGTCGGATCCTACGAGCAGTACTTC
CASRDRVGSYEQYF
>TRBJ2-1|NA|TRBV6-6|TRBD2
TGTGCCAGCAGTGAGCGGGAGGGCCTCGTTAATGAGCAGTTCTTC
CASSEREGLVNEQFF
>TRBJ1-1|once|TRBV5-1|TRBD1
TGCGCCAGCACTCGACAGGGGGCGGGGGACACTGAAGCTTTCTTT
CASTRQGAGDTEAFF
>TRBJ2-5|NA|TRBV19|NA
TGTGCCAGTAGTACGATGGGCACTGGGGAGACCCAGTACTTC
CASSTMGTGETQYF
>TRBJ1-1|few|TRBV5-1|NA
TGCGCCAGCAGCGTACACCTAGACACTGAAGCTTTCTTT
CASSVHLDTEAFF
>TRBJ2-2|NA|TRBV4-1|TRBD2
TGCGCCAGCAGCCCCTTAGAGCGGGGGTCCGGGGAGCTGTTTTTT
CASSPLERGSGELFF
>TRBJ1-1|NA|TRBV6-6|TRBD1
TGTGCCAGCAGTCCAGGGCAGGGGGCCTTGAACACTGAAGCTTTCTTT
CASSPGQGALNTEAFF
>TRBJ1-3|NA|TRBV18|NA
TGTGCCAGCTCCCACCGGGGGACTGGAAACACCATATATTTT
CASSHRGTGNTIYF
>TRBJ2-5|few|TRBV2|NA
TGTGCCAGCAGTGCGGCCGGGACACGACAAGAGACCCAGTACTTC
CASSAAGTRQETQYF
>TRBJ1-1|few|TRBV5-6|TRBD1
TGTGCCAGCAGCTTCCTACAGGGGGCTGGCACTGAAGCTTTCTTT
CASSFLQGAGTEAFF
>TRBJ2-1|few|TRBV9|TRBD1
TGTGCCAGCAGCCCCGGGACAGGGTACAATGAGCAGTTCTTC
CASSPGTGYNEQFF
>TRBJ2-1|NA|TRBV6-5|TRBD2
TGTGCCAGCAGTTGGGGACTAGCGGGAGTGAATGAGCAGTTCTTC
CASSWGLAGVNEQFF
>TRBJ2-7|few|TRBV6-5|NA
TGTGCCAGCAGCCAAAACGAGCAGTACTTC
CASSQNEQYF
>TRBJ2-7|NA|TRBV19|TRBD1
TGTGCCAGTAAGCAGGGGGCGGGTACCCAGTACTTC
CASKQGAGTQYF
>TRBJ2-3|NA|TRBV4-1|NA
TGCGCCAGCAGCCGAGAGGCACAGAGTATCACAGATACGCAGTATTTT
CASSREAQSITDTQYF
>TRBJ1-5|NA|TRBV21-1|NA
TGTGCCAGCAGCAGGACAGGGGGCTATAGCAATCAGCCCCAGCATTTT
CASSRTGGYSNQPQHF
>TRBJ2-7|many|TRBV4-1|NA
TGCGCCAGCAATAACTTACGGGGATCCGAGCAGTACTTC
CASNNLRGSEQYF
>TRBJ2-1|NA|TRBV4-3|TRBD2
TGCGCCAGCAGCCGGGCGGGGGGGGTCTACAGTGAGCAGTTCTTC
CASSRAGGVYSEQFF
>TRBJ2-7|NA|TRBV10-3|NA
TGTGCCATCAGTGATCGGAGCTACGAGCAGTACTTC
CAISDRSYEQYF
>TRBJ1-5|few|TRBV4-1|NA
TGCGCCAGCAGCCAAGACCGGGTAAATCGGCCCCAGCATTTT
CASSQDRVNRPQHF
>TRBJ2-5|NA|TRBV29-1|TRBD1
TGCAGCGTTGATACCAGGGGGCTACAAGAGACCCAGTACTTC
CSVDTRGLQETQYF
>TRBJ1-4|NA|TRBV29-1|NA
TGCAGCGTCCGCGGAAGTAATGAAAAACTGTTTTTT
CSVRGSNEKLFF
>TRBJ2-1|NA|TRBV18|TRBD1
TGTGCCAGCTCTGTGGGGACAGGGGGCTACAATGAGCAGTTCTTC
CASSVGTGGYNEQFF
>TRBJ2-1|few|TRBV6-4|TRBD2
TGTGCCAGTAAACTAGCGGAGTCCTACAATGAGCAGTTCTTC
CASKLAESYNEQFF
>TRBJ2-7|once|TRBV2|NA
TGTGCCAGCACAAGACAGAACGAGCAGTACTTC
CASTRQNEQYF
>TRBJ2-5|few|TRBV7-2|NA
TGTGCCAGCAGCTTGGGACGGGGGAATGCCCAGTACTTC
CASSLGRGNAQYF
>TRBJ2-2|once|TRBV5-4|TRBD1
TGTGCCAGCAGCTGGGGACAGCGGACCGGGGAGCTGTTTTTT
CASSWGQRTGELFF
>TRBJ2-4|few|TRBV30|NA
TGTGCCTGGAGGACCTCAGGGAACATTCAGTACTTC
CAWRTSGNIQYF